Shown below are 20 T cell receptor beta chains from a single sample sequenced in a study of beta chain features in type 1 diabetes. Overall study findings and caveats: Type 1 diabetes patients had TCRB CDR3s that were shorter (moderately but significantly so) in all four CD4+ subsets.

Their recognized antigens are unknown. Reverse transcription of all isolated RNA meant that expressed TCRB transcripts were sequenced. Data came from immunoSEQ multiplex PCR; TCRdb stores just in-frame clones and leaves some out. This table holds around 600,000 clones, 9.5% to 15% found once. Sequencing was done on a sample of naive CD4+ T cells from blood. Receptors were obtained from a young man with type 1 diabetes.

The chain employs TRBV25-1 and TRBJ2-5, with TRBD1 identical over 7 bases. The assigned J gene may be wrong: the sequence end matches TRBJ2-7 better. Looked up from germline, CDR1 is MGHDK and CDR2 is SYGVNS. The CDR3 runs to 13 residues. CDR3 sequence (DNA): TGTGCCAGCAGTGGGGACAGAGTCTACGAGCAGTACTTC. This codes for CASSGDRVYEQYF.

This clone was observed a few times. The V and J genes are TRBV19 and TRBJ2-3; TRBD2 agrees at 8 bases. V was clipped by 6 bases and J by 7 bases; unmatched bases: 9. CDR3 size: 14 residues. Looked up from germline, CDR1 is LNHDA and CDR2 is SQIVND (reference sequence). For the CDR3, the DNA is TGTGCCAGTAGCACCACGGGGGGGCCCCATACGCAGTATTTT. Its protein is CASSTTGGPHTQYF. Full variable domain (remainder filled in from reference TRBV19 and TRBJ2-3): DGGITQSPKYLFRKEGQNVTLSCEQNLNHDAMYWYRQDPGQGLRLIYYSQIVNDFQKGDIAEGYSVSREKKESFPLTVTSAQKNPTAFYLCASSTTGGPHTQYFGPGTRLTVL.

This clone was recorded a few times. This CDR3 is CASFPGQGAQATEAFF. CDR3 bases: TGTGCCTCCTTCCCCGGACAGGGGGCGCAGGCCACTGAAGCTTTCTTT. The V gene is TRBV10-3, the J gene TRBJ1-1, with 11 bases aligning to TRBD1. The CDR3 length is 16 residues. Germline V gives CDR1 ENHRY, CDR2 SYGVKD. J was trimmed by 4 bases and V by 11 bases; bases with no gene match: 15.

This clone was found a few times. The rearrangement joins TRBV5-1 to TRBJ2-7; D not resolved. V was pared by 4 bases and J by 4 bases, with 9 bases between. This CDR3 has 12 amino acids. Germline CDR1 is SGHRS and CDR2 is YFSETQ. The CDR3 region is CASSNEVYEQYF. CDR3 sequence (DNA): TGCGCCAGCAGCAATGAAGTGTACGAGCAGTACTTC.

Only a few counts were recorded for this clone. V and J are TRBV29-1 and TRBJ2-3, with TRBD2 as a possible D gene (6 bases). Between the trimmed V and J ends, which lost 7 bases and 0 bases, there was a span of 14 bases. The CDR3 loop spans 14 amino acids. The germline V gene encodes CDR1 SQVTM and CDR2 ANQGSEA. As DNA, the CDR3 is TGCAGCGAGCAGGGCGGGGTGAGCACAGATACGCAGTATTTT. As protein: CSEQGGVSTDTQYF.

This clone was detected a few times. The V and J genes are TRBV7-9 and TRBJ2-5; TRBD1 aligns across 9 bases. Germline-derived CDR1 and CDR2 are SEHNR and FQNEAQ (reference sequence). CDR3 length: 14 amino acids. Trimming removed 5 bases from V and 3 bases from J; junction bases left unmatched: 4. This CDR3 reads CASSLDRGEETQYF. CDR3 nucleotides: TGTGCCAGCAGCCTGGACAGGGGAGAAGAGACCCAGTACTTC. The full variable domain, its missing parts supplied by reference TRBV7-9 and TRBJ2-5, is DTGVSQNPRHKITKRGQNVTFRCDPISEHNRLYWYRQTLGQGPEFLTYFQNEAQLEKSRLLSDRFSAERPKGSFSTLEIQRTEQGDSAMYLCASSLDRGEETQYFGPGTRLLVL.

The chain has TRBV27 and TRBJ1-1; D is possibly TRBD1 (6 bases). Germline V gene sequence: CDR1 MNHEY, CDR2 SMNVEV (reference sequence). The CDR3 runs to 20 residues. Trimming cost V 8 bases and J 1 base, with 32 bases left between them. CDR3 bases: TGTGCCAGCTCCCAAGGTGGGGTCTCGGGGGGCGCAGGGTGGAACACTGAAGCTTTCTTT. This encodes CASSQGGVSGGAGWNTEAFF.

This clone was seen more than once but under ten times. The chain joins TRBV4-3 to TRBJ1-2, with a tentative D call TRBD1 (5 bases). The germline V and J ends were trimmed by 0 bases and 10 bases, with 18 bases remaining between them. This CDR3 comprises 15 residues. The germline V gene has CDR1 LGHNA and CDR2 YSLEER. The DNA of the CDR3 is TGCGCCAGCAGCCAAGACCACCAAGGGACGGTGGTCTACACCTTC. Translation gives CASSQDHQGTVVYTF.

This clone has only a few counts. This chain connects TRBV9 to TRBJ2-7; no definite D call. Germline V gives CDR1 SGDLS, CDR2 YYNGEE. The V end lost 6 bases, the J end lost 2 bases, and 15 bases lay between the germline ends. CDR3 length: 14 amino acids. The CDR3 sequence is CASTVETATYEQYF. The CDR3 coding sequence is TGTGCCAGCACCGTCGAGACCGCCACCTACGAGCAGTACTTC.

The rearrangement links TRBV28 to TRBJ1-2, with D possibly being TRBD1 (5 bases). V gave up 8 bases and J gave up 4 bases, with 17 bases separating them. Looked up from germline, CDR1 is MDHEN and CDR2 is SYDVKM. CDR3 size: 14 residues. The CDR3 sequence: CASLAQGRVYGYTF. The CDR3 bases are TGTGCCAGCCTCGCCCAGGGCAGAGTCTATGGCTACACCTTC.

This clone was seen a handful of times. The rearrangement links TRBV6-5 to TRBJ1-2; D is undetermined. CDR3 length: 14 residues. With 5 bases removed from V and 7 bases from J, the gap between germline ends came to 17 bases. Germline CDR1 is MNHEY and CDR2 is SVGAGI. CDR3 region: CASSPLGGGIGYTF. The CDR3 DNA is TGTGCCAGCAGTCCTTTGGGAGGTGGTATTGGCTACACCTTC.

V gene TRBV6-5 combines with J gene TRBJ1-1; 8 nucleotides match TRBD1. Per germline, CDR1 MNHEY and CDR2 SVGAGI. J lost 5 bases, V lost 6 bases, and 2 bases had no gene match. The CDR3 has 12 residues. CDR3 DNA: TGTGCCAGCAGCGACAGGGGTACTGAAGCTTTCTTT. This sequence encodes CASSDRGTEAFF.

In its sample, this clone was seen a few times. In DNA, the CDR3 is TGTGCCAGCAGCTTTACAGATAACTATGGCTACACCTTC. Translating it yields CASSFTDNYGYTF. J is TRBJ1-2 and V is TRBV7-9; D uncertain. Looked up from germline, CDR1 is SEHNR and CDR2 is FQNEAQ (reference sequence). This CDR3 is 13 amino acids long. V gave up 3 bases and J gave up 1 base, with 6 bases separating them.

This clone was seen more than once but under ten times. The chain carries TRBV7-6 and TRBJ2-1; the match to TRBD1 covers 8 bases. There are 21 residues in the CDR3. CDR1 SGHVS and CDR2 FNYEAQ come from the germline V gene. Trimming cost V 0 bases and J 4 bases; bases outside gene matches: 20. Written as DNA, the CDR3 is TGTGCCAGCAGCTTAGCTTTGACAGGGGATCCCCGTACGTACTCGTACAATGAGCAGTTCTTC. Encoded protein: CASSLALTGDPRTYSYNEQFF.

This clone was counted a few times. This chain joins TRBV19 and TRBJ1-6; no reliable D call. Germline CDR1 and CDR2: LNHDA and SQIVND (reference sequence). V lost 7 bases and J lost 0, with 16 bases in between. This CDR3 contains 17 residues. The CDR3 region is CASTSLYDTSYNSPLHF. The CDR3 nucleotides read TGTGCCAGTACTTCTTTGTACGACACCTCCTATAATTCACCCCTCCACTTT.

This clone was counted a few times. The chain links TRBV9 to TRBJ1-4; D gene uncertain. The germline V gene has CDR1 SGDLS and CDR2 YYNGEE. This CDR3 is 15 amino acids long. Trimming removed 0 bases at V and 8 bases at J, with 14 bases between. The CDR3, as DNA: TGTGCCAGCAGCGTAGGAGGGTTTGGTAACGAAAAACTGTTTTTT. Encoded protein: CASSVGGFGNEKLFF.

This clone was seen a few times. The chain is built from TRBV27 and TRBJ2-5; 8 bases are a match to TRBD1. Germline V CDR1 and CDR2: MNHEY, SMNVEV (reference sequence). With 9 bases clipped from V and 0 bases from J, the junction kept 3 bases outside the gene matches. The CDR3 covers 13 residues. The CDR3: CASRQGNQETQYF. Written as DNA, the CDR3 is TGTGCCAGTAGACAGGGGAACCAAGAGACCCAGTACTTC.

This chain connects TRBV10-3 to TRBJ1-1; unclear D gene. Germline V gene sequence: CDR1 ENHRY, CDR2 SYGVKD. The CDR3 totals 13 residues. V gave up 3 bases and J gave up 1 base, with 6 bases separating them. The CDR3 protein is CAISEWGNTEAFF. CDR3 bases: TGTGCCATCAGTGAATGGGGGAACACTGAAGCTTTCTTT.

The chain joins TRBV7-9 to TRBJ2-1; 10 positions match TRBD1. Germline V lookup: CDR1 SEHNR, CDR2 FQNEAQ (reference sequence). The J segment lost 12 bases and the V segment lost 1 base, leaving 6 bases of the junction unmatched. This CDR3 comprises 14 residues. The CDR3 nucleotides read TGTGCCAGCAGCTTAGGTGGACAGGGGGTAGGGCAGTTCTTC. Its protein product is CASSLGGQGVGQFF.

This chain joins TRBV11-2 and TRBJ1-4, with TRBD1 matching 10 bases. Per the germline V gene, CDR1 is SGHAT and CDR2 is FQNNGV. This CDR3 comprises 14 residues. Trimming removed 3 bases from V and 8 bases from J; junction bases left unmatched: 3. The CDR3 region is CASSLGQGLEKLFF. In DNA form, the CDR3 reads TGTGCCAGCAGCTTGGGACAGGGGTTAGAAAAACTGTTTTTT.